This T cell receptor (beta chain) was captured in a study of OX40 agonist ivuxolimab in advanced cancers. About the investigation overall: Ivuxolimab, which targeted the costimulatory receptor OX40 (CD134), was an agonistic, fully human IgG2 monoclonal antibody. Intravenous ivuxolimab was administered to patients every 2 weeks at six dose levels: 0.01, 0.1, 0.3, 1.5, 3 and 10 mg/kg. Of the approximately 54 dose-escalation patients, hepatocellular carcinoma was present in around 20, melanoma in approximately 15, renal cell carcinoma in 9 and head and neck cancer in 9. A male proportion of around 83% and a mean age of 60 years, ranging from about 23 to 90, were recorded for the dose-escalation cohort. Patients were allowed to have had prior anti-PD-1, anti-PD-L1 or anti-CTLA-4 therapy, and around 40% of the dose-escalation patients had previously received checkpoint inhibitors. Three dose-escalation patients achieved partial responses, one with hepatocellular carcinoma and two with cutaneous melanoma. The point of sequencing TCRbeta in the periphery was to test whether ivuxolimab changed TCR sequence diversity and drove clonal T-cell expansion. The paper reports the monotherapy dose-escalation portion (N = 52 patients) of the phase I ivuxolimab trial. General study outcomes and caveats: Low levels of normalized T-cell clonal expansion were also shown by some nonresponding patients. At doses of 0.1 to 3.0 mg/kg, clonal expansion of both CD4+ and CD8+ T cells in blood was seen between baseline and week 6. In partial responders in the 0.1-3.0 mg/kg groups, normalized peripheral clonal expansion was found to be among the lowest, especially among CD8+ T cells. After ivuxolimab, CD8+ T cells had more expanded clones than CD4+ T cells on average. The antigen specificity of the clonally expanded peripheral T cells was not determined.

Patients with autoimmune disease history or receiving systemic immunosuppression were excluded from the trial. In every dose cohort, peripheral blood was drawn for TCR sequencing at baseline, cycle 4 day 1, and cycle 7 day 1. The samples were taken from a phase I, first-in-human, multicenter, open-label dose-escalation trial of ivuxolimab. Adults with locally advanced or metastatic melanoma, renal cell, hepatocellular, or head and neck squamous cell carcinoma were enrolled in the trial. CD4+ and CD8+ T cells were sorted separately from peripheral blood before TCR sequencing. To sequence the TCRbeta CDR3 region, genomic DNA was isolated from the sorted cells. The immunoSEQ Assay was used for sequencing of TCRbeta CDR3 regions. TCRdb obtained this table from immuneACCESS and retained in-frame rearrangements with V and J assigned. These tables miss some clones; where compared with another copy, unresolved V genes account for less than half of the shortfall, and the remainder is unexplained. Across this sample there are about 63,000 clones, with around 87% seen only once. The top ten clonotypes cover under 14% of the sample.

This clone was seen a handful of times. Its recognized antigen is unknown. No base quality values were provided; no much bigger clone lies one nucleotide off. V gives up 5 bases and J gives up 7 bases, and the segment between their germline ends measures 14 bases. The CDR3 covers 14 residues, taking in both the cysteine and the phenylalanine. Just CDR3 DNA is preserved here, 42 bases in frame from base 1. As encoded in the germline V gene, CDR1 is MGHRA while CDR2 is YSYEKL. The receptor comes from an adult with an advanced solid tumor such as melanoma, head and neck, liver or kidney cancer. The sequence joins TRBV4-1 to TRBJ1-4, with the D segment identity uncertain. Sequences were derived from CD4+ or CD8+ T cells sorted from blood, sampled in a trial of the OX40 agonist ivuxolimab. This receptor has the CDR3 CASSFRGPGEKLFF. DNA sequence: TGCGCCAGCAGCTTCAGAGGGCCGGGTGAAAAACTGTTTTTT.